Listed below are T cell receptor beta chains from one sample, sequenced in a study of T cells in Graves' hyperthyroidism and ophthalmopathy. A single record per CDR3 protein comes from TCRdb applying MiXCR to the multiplex PCR reads. The repertoire holds hundreds of thousands of distinct CDR3 sequences, with around 16% as singletons. The sequenced sample consisted of blood. The receptor source for this set is a woman aged 25-40 years with Graves' hyperthyroidism. Both conserved end residues are part of each CDR3. Each record gives: D gene, V gene, J gene, clone size, CDR3 DNA, CDR3 protein. The D gene is left open where the match is weak. Size tells how often a clone was seen (once, few, many) or the class of an expanded clone, and some rows leave it out.

NA	TRBV6-5	TRBJ1-6	NA	TGTGCCAGCAGTTACGGTCTCACTAATTCACCCCTCCACTTT	CASSYGLTNSPLHF
TRBD1	TRBV6-5	TRBJ2-7	many	TGTGCCAGCAGTTACTCAGGACAGGGGACCTACGAGCAGTACTTC	CASSYSGQGTYEQYF
TRBD1	TRBV7-9	TRBJ2-1	few	TGTGCCAGCAGCTTCGACAGGGGAGGTTACAATGAGCAGTTCTTC	CASSFDRGGYNEQFF
NA	TRBV28	TRBJ1-1	few	TGTGCCAGCACACGTGGAAACACTGAAGCTTTCTTT	CASTRGNTEAFF
TRBD1	TRBV12-5	TRBJ2-7	few	TGTGCTAGTGGTTTGCCAAACCTACCGGGACAGAGGGCCTACGAGCAGTACTTC	CASGLPNLPGQRAYEQYF
NA	TRBV7-2	TRBJ2-1	NA	TGTGCCAGCAGCTTCCGCGGGACAGCGACGGAGCAGTTCTTC	CASSFRGTATEQFF
NA	TRBV5-6	TRBJ2-3	few	TGTGCCAGCAGGTTGACTAGTTTAACAGATACGCAGTATTTT	CASRLTSLTDTQYF
NA	TRBV3-1	TRBJ2-5	many	TGTGCCAGCAGCCTCCCTAGCGAGGGGACCCAGTACTTC	CASSLPSEGTQYF
NA	TRBV24-1	TRBJ2-3	many	TGTGCCACCAGTGATGGGGTAGACACGCAGTATTTT	CATSDGVDTQYF
NA	TRBV5-1	TRBJ2-3	NA	TGCGCCAGCAGCTTGGGGATGGACCACACAGATACGCAGTATTTT	CASSLGMDHTDTQYF
NA	TRBV6-1	TRBJ1-2	many	TGTGCCAGCAGTGGAGTCCTTCGGCGGATGATAAACTATGGCTACACCTTC	CASSGVLRRMINYGYTF
NA	TRBV28	TRBJ2-1	many	TGTGCCAGCAGTTTAGAAATAGCGCTGGGTGAGCAGTTCTTC	CASSLEIALGEQFF
NA	TRBV27	TRBJ2-2	many	TGTGCCAGCCAGTTGAGGTTGGACACCGGGGAGCTGTTTTTT	CASQLRLDTGELFF
TRBD2	TRBV5-1	TRBJ2-1	few	TGCGCCAGCAGCTTGGCACGGCGGGGGTACAATGAGCAGTTCTTC	CASSLARRGYNEQFF
TRBD2	TRBV12-3/TRBV12-4	TRBJ2-5	many	TGTGCCAGCAGACTGACTAGCGGGATACAAGAGACCCAGTACTTC	CASRLTSGIQETQYF
NA	TRBV7-2	TRBJ1-3	NA	TGTGCCAGCAGCTTAACCGGGACACCTGGAAACACCATATATTTT	CASSLTGTPGNTIYF
NA	TRBV2	TRBJ2-7	few	TGTGCCAGCAATCCCCGGGACTCTTCCTACGAGCAGTACTTC	CASNPRDSSYEQYF
NA	TRBV18	TRBJ2-7	NA	TGTGCCAGCTCACCCTCCGCGTCCTCCGCCTACGAGCAGTACTTC	CASSPSASSAYEQYF
TRBD2	TRBV18	TRBJ2-1	few	TGTGCCAGCTCCCAAGGACTAGCCTTTGAGCAGTTCTTC	CASSQGLAFEQFF
NA	TRBV3-1	TRBJ1-2	many	TGTGCCAGCAGCCAAGGGACGGGCAGGGAGTTGGATGGCTACACCTTC	CASSQGTGRELDGYTF
TRBD2	TRBV7-9	TRBJ2-5	many	TGTGCCAGCAGCCCTGGGACTAGCGGACCCTTAAAGTACTTC	CASSPGTSGPLKYF
TRBD1	TRBV20-1	TRBJ1-4	few	TGCAGTGCTCGACAGGGCTCTAATGAAAAACTGTTTTTT	CSARQGSNEKLFF
NA	TRBV4-1	TRBJ1-5	NA	TGCGCCAGCAGCCAAGACGAGGACCCCGGGGAGCCCCAGCATTTT	CASSQDEDPGEPQHF
TRBD2	TRBV28	TRBJ2-1	many	TGTGCCAGCAGTTTATCCGGGCGGGAGGGCAATGAGCAGTTCTTC	CASSLSGREGNEQFF
NA	TRBV29-1	TRBJ1-5	few	TGCAGCGTCGAAAGGCCGTTTTCTAGCAATCAGCCCCAGCATTTT	CSVERPFSSNQPQHF
NA	TRBV27	TRBJ2-7	few	TGTGCCAGCAGTTTAGAGTTACATTTGTTATCCTACGAGCAGTACTTC	CASSLELHLLSYEQYF
NA	TRBV20-1	TRBJ2-7	NA	TGCAGTCCGAGCAAAGAGACTGACGGGAGCTCCTACGAGCAGTACTTC	CSPSKETDGSSYEQYF
TRBD2	TRBV12-3/TRBV12-4	TRBJ2-7	NA	TGTGCCAGCAGTGAATATAGCGGGAGGTACGAGCAGTACTTC	CASSEYSGRYEQYF
NA	TRBV6-4	TRBJ2-2	many	TGTGCCAGCAGTGCCGAAAACACCGGGGAGCTGTTTTTT	CASSAENTGELFF
NA	TRBV9	TRBJ1-2	few	TGTGCCAGCAGCGTAGTGCCAGATGAAAACTATGGCTACACCTTC	CASSVVPDENYGYTF
NA	TRBV7-8	TRBJ2-7	many	TGTGCCAGCACAGGGCTGGGGTACGAGCAGTACTTC	CASTGLGYEQYF
NA	TRBV20-1	TRBJ1-1	many	TGCAGTGCTAGAGATGAGACGGGCCGCCTCACTGAAGCTTTCTTT	CSARDETGRLTEAFF
TRBD1	TRBV7-7	TRBJ2-7	many	TGTGCTAGCAGCTTAGACGGACAGGGGGCCGAGCAGTACTTC	CASSLDGQGAEQYF
NA	TRBV30	TRBJ2-1	many	TGTGCCTGGAGTCGGGGTTCCTCCTACAATGAGCAGTTCTTC	CAWSRGSSYNEQFF